This T cell receptor (beta chain) came from a study of shared clonotypes between healthy human individuals. Regarding the study as a whole: The small donor group covered limited genetic and exposure diversity. Some naive CD4 clonotypes, 4.5% to 5.5%, turned up in common across several donors.

Notes on this clone: The antigen is undetermined.

CDR1 and CDR2 (germline): SEHNR, FQNEAQ (reference sequence). V lost 0 bases and J lost 5; bases outside the gene matches: 6. The CDR3 sequence is 15 residues long. Only in-frame clones appear in the TCRdb table, and some are missing; sequencing was by immunoSEQ multiplex PCR. This sample has about 2.1 million clones; approximately 92% occur once, and the top ten carry 1.5% to 2%. CD45RO-negative, CCR7-positively selected cells formed the naive CD8 fraction, excluding terminally differentiated effector memory CD45RA+ cells. None of the donors, who were healthy HIV-negative adults, had recently had acute infections or vaccinations.

The sample consisted of naive CD8+ T cells from PBMCs. The clonotype was recovered from a man between 18 and 29 years old in good health. Some clones in this sample may be carry-over from other donors' samples. V and J are TRBV7-9 and TRBJ1-2; TRBD1 matches at 7 bases. CDR3 DNA sequence: TGTGCCAGCAGCTTAGCGACAGGGCTGGGGTATGGCTACACCTTC. This codes for CASSLATGLGYGYTF.